A single sample gave rise to the 8 T cell receptor beta chains below, sequenced in a study of early T cells in non-severe SARS-CoV-2 infection. TCRdb ran MiXCR on the 5' RACE reads and lists one entry per CDR3 protein. The sample includes 86,000 or so distinct CDR3 sequences, 5.5% to 7.5% seen only once; the top ten take about 7.8%. The material sequenced was whole blood. The source is an adult who was a healthcare worker with PCR-confirmed SARS-CoV-2 infection or an uninfected control (not recorded which).

This chain uses TRBV30 with TRBJ1-2, with 8 bases aligning to TRBD1. Germline CDR1 and CDR2: GTSNPN and SVGIG (reference sequence). The CDR3 covers 14 residues. Germline trimming cut 8 bases from V and 1 base from J; bases unmatched to any gene: 9. The CDR3 loop is CAGRQGRRNYGYTF. CDR3 sequence (DNA): TGTGCCGGACGACAGGGGCGACGTAACTATGGCTACACCTTC.

This CDR3 reads CASSFKGMGSSNQPQHF. CDR3 in DNA: TGTGCCAGCAGTTTTAAGGGAATGGGGAGTAGCAATCAGCCCCAGCATTTT. The genes are TRBV12-3 or TRBV12-4 and TRBJ1-5; D remains unclear. V lost 3 bases, J lost 0 bases, and 15 bases lay in between. The CDR3 consists of 17 residues.

This clonotype was observed once. The junction differs from germline at one of its ends, possibly a read error. The genes are TRBV11-2 and TRBJ2-1; D is perhaps TRBD1 (6 bases). The CDR3 runs to 16 residues. The V gene's germline CDR1 is SGHAT and CDR2 FQNNGV. The CDR3 spells CVSSLGAPTSYNEQFF. The CDR3 coding sequence is TGTGTCAGCAGCCTGGGGGCTCCGACATCTTACAATGAGCAGTTCTTC.

This clonotype was observed a handful of times. The chain uses TRBV6-2 or TRBV6-3 and TRBJ2-2; a weak D match, TRBD2 (6 bases). Trimming stripped 5 bases from V and 5 bases from J, with 9 bases between. Germline CDR1 is MNHEY and CDR2 is SVGEGT. The CDR3 is 13 residues long. The CDR3: CASSLSGTGELFF. CDR3 coding DNA: TGTGCCAGCAGTCTTAGCGGAACCGGGGAGCTGTTTTTT.

This clonotype occurred many times. This chain links TRBV5-1 with TRBJ2-1; 9 bases match TRBD2. The germline V gene has CDR1 SGHRS and CDR2 YFSETQ. This CDR3 is built from 15 residues. V gave up 4 bases and J gave up 10 bases; unmatched junction bases: 12. The CDR3 DNA reads TGCGCCAGCAGCACGAGTCTTTCTAGCGGGGAAGAGCAGTTCTTC. This gives the protein CASSTSLSSGEEQFF.

This clonotype was detected many times. J is TRBJ1-1 and V is TRBV2, with TRBD1 matching 9 bases. Germline values: CDR1 SNHLY, CDR2 FYNNEI. J was trimmed by 4 bases and V by 6 bases; bases with no gene match: 6. CDR3 size: 14 residues. CDR3 DNA sequence: TGTGCCAGCAGGGGACAGGGAGTCGGCACTGAAGCTTTCTTT. It translates to CASRGQGVGTEAFF.

This clonotype has at least ten counts. This chain joins TRBV7-2 and TRBJ2-2; 7 bases agree with TRBD2. V trimming: 5 bases; J trimming: 8 bases; junction bases outside the gene matches: 11. There are 15 residues in the CDR3. CDR1 and CDR2 from the germline V gene are SGHTA and FQGNSA. DNA for the CDR3: TGTGCCAGCAGCCTAAAGGGGAGGGCCGGAGGGGAGCTGTTTTTT. Its protein product is CASSLKGRAGGELFF.

The genes are TRBV6-1 and TRBJ2-3; D gene unclear. The germline CDR1 and CDR2 sequences are MNHNS and SASEGT. Trimming cost V 7 bases and J 1 base, with 18 bases left between them. CDR3 length equals 16 residues. In DNA, the CDR3 is TGTGCCAGCACCCGAACCGGGCTTTCAGGCACAGATACGCAGTATTTT. Its protein is CASTRTGLSGTDTQYF.